Listed below are T cell receptor beta chains from one sample, sequenced in a study of cytomegalovirus exposure and HLA in healthy donors. Repertoires were generated with immunoSEQ multiplex PCR, while TCRdb's copy carries only in-frame clones and drops some. The sample has about 360,000 clones, about nine tenths seen once. The specimen sequenced was PBMCs. The receptor source for this set is a woman in her late teens or twenties in good health and CMV-seronegative. The CDR3 runs from the conserved cysteine through the conserved F or W. Each record gives: clone size, V gene, J gene, D gene, CDR3 DNA, CDR3 protein. D genes are given only for firm matches. The listing skips clone size in some rows; elsewhere it reads once, few, many or a size class.

NA	TRBV28	TRBJ2-7	TRBD1	TGTGCCAGCAGTTCAGGGGGCGTGGATGAGGACGAGCAGTACTTC	CASSSGGVDEDEQYF
NA	TRBV2	TRBJ2-3	TRBD2	TGTGCCAGCAGGGCTAGCGGGGTATCCGCAGATACGCAGTATTTT	CASRASGVSADTQYF
NA	TRBV5-4	TRBJ2-7	TRBD2	TGTGCCAGCAGCTCTAGCGGGGGGCCTTTGAGGCAGTACTTC	CASSSSGGPLRQYF
NA	TRBV7-6	TRBJ2-3	NA	TGTGCCAGCAGCCCGACACCCCGCACAGATACGCAGTATTTT	CASSPTPRTDTQYF
NA	TRBV10-2	TRBJ2-7	TRBD1	TGCGCCAGCAGGGGGACAGGGACCTACGAGCAGTACTTC	CASRGTGTYEQYF
NA	TRBV7-9	TRBJ2-5	NA	TGTGCCAGCAGCGCGGGACTTCGCCAAGAGACCCAGTACTTC	CASSAGLRQETQYF
NA	TRBV9	TRBJ1-2	NA	TGTGCCAGCAGCGGAGGGGGACCGCATACCTTTTATGGCTACACCTTC	CASSGGGPHTFYGYTF
NA	TRBV5-1	TRBJ2-3	NA	TGCGCCAGCAGCCCATCGGGCACAGATACGCAGTATTTT	CASSPSGTDTQYF
once	TRBV2	TRBJ2-3	NA	TGTGCCAGCAGTGTTGGGGGCGCAGATACGCAGTATTTT	CASSVGGADTQYF
NA	TRBV28	TRBJ1-5	NA	TGTGCCAGCAGTTTATACCCTCCGGTCAATCAGCCCCAGCATTTT	CASSLYPPVNQPQHF
NA	TRBV28	TRBJ2-7	NA	TGTGCCAGCAGTTTACTTCCCGGGGGTGGGGAGCAGTACTTC	CASSLLPGGGEQYF
NA	TRBV13	TRBJ1-1	NA	TGTGCCAGCAGCCCCGAGAGGAGTTACACTGAAGCTTTCTTT	CASSPERSYTEAFF
NA	TRBV29-1	TRBJ2-1	TRBD2	TGCAGCGTTGTATTTCTTACTAGCGGGAAATACAATGAGCAGTTCTTC	CSVVFLTSGKYNEQFF
NA	TRBV30	TRBJ1-5	NA	TGTGCCTGGAGTACAGGGTATAGCAATCAGCCCCAGCATTTT	CAWSTGYSNQPQHF
once	TRBV11-2	TRBJ2-7	NA	TGTGCCAGCAGCTTCGGAGAATGGGGGGCCTACGAGCAGTACTTC	CASSFGEWGAYEQYF
NA	TRBV30	TRBJ2-7	TRBD2	TGTGCCTGGAGCACGGGGGGGGCTCGGTACGAGCAGTACTTC	CAWSTGGARYEQYF
once	TRBV5-6	TRBJ1-5	TRBD1	TGTGCCAGCAGCTCGACAGGGAATCAGCCCCAGCATTTT	CASSSTGNQPQHF
NA	TRBV27	TRBJ1-5	TRBD1	TGTGCCAGCATGGGACAGGGGGGCCAGCCCCAGCATTTT	CASMGQGGQPQHF
NA	TRBV15	TRBJ2-2	NA	TGTGCCACCAGCAGGGGGAAGGGGCAGGACACCGGGGAGCTGTTTTTT	CATSRGKGQDTGELFF
NA	TRBV7-7	TRBJ1-5	NA	TGTGCCAGCAGCTTCAGTAAGGGTAGCGGTCAGCCCCAGCATTTT	CASSFSKGSGQPQHF
NA	TRBV7-3	TRBJ2-1	TRBD2	TGTGCCAGCAGCTTAACCTGGGACACCGAGGGGACTAGCGGAAACAATGAGCAGTTCTTC	CASSLTWDTEGTSGNNEQFF
NA	TRBV28	TRBJ2-1	TRBD2	TGTGCCAGCAGTGGGAGACTAGCCAATGAGCAGTTCTTC	CASSGRLANEQFF
NA	TRBV5-1	TRBJ2-3	TRBD1	TGCGCCAGCAGAGACAGGGGAGTGAGCACAGATACGCAGTATTTT	CASRDRGVSTDTQYF